This entry lists 32 T cell receptor beta chains sequenced from one sample in a study of Graves' ophthalmopathy and Graves' hyperthyroidism. TCR beta CDR3 regions were amplified from RNA transcripts. HTBI-primed RT-PCR formed the first round, and a multiplex PCR formed the second. TCRdb re-analysed the multiplex PCR reads in MiXCR, keeping a single row per CDR3 protein. The repertoire holds about 380,000 distinct CDR3 sequences, with less than 20% as singletons. The material sequenced was peripheral blood. Every receptor here comes from a woman aged 18-29 years with stable Graves' hyperthyroidism.

Many counts were recorded for this clonotype. The chain employs TRBV6-5 and TRBJ1-2; tentative D call: TRBD1 (5 bases). The length of the CDR3 is 13 residues. The V end lost 8 bases, the J end lost 5 bases, and 15 bases lay between the germline ends. Germline values: CDR1 MNHEY, CDR2 SVGAGI. The CDR3 DNA follows: TGTGCCAGCCGGGACTCCGAGTTTTATGGCTACACCTTC. Its protein is CASRDSEFYGYTF.

The chain uses TRBV6-1 and TRBJ1-5; the match to TRBD1 covers 9 bases. The DNA end is more similar to TRBJ2-3, so the J call may be wrong. CDR1 and CDR2 (germline): MNHNS, SASEGT. The CDR3 totals 15 residues. CDR3 in DNA: TGTGCCAGCAGAACGGACAGGGGTCTTAATCAGCCCCAGTATTTT. As protein: CASRTDRGLNQPQYF.

With regard to this clonotype: Relative to the germline gene, one junction end is altered; a read error may explain this. This chain joins TRBV4-1 and TRBJ2-5; D may be TRBD1 or TRBD2 (5 bases each). The CDR3 covers 17 residues. CDR1 is MGHRA, CDR2 YSYEKL, per germline. CDR3 coding DNA: TGCGCCGGCAGCCAAGGCCCTGAGAGGGCTTGGGGGGAGACCCAGTACTTC. Protein product: CAGSQGPERAWGETQYF.

Ten or more counts support this clonotype. This rearrangement joins TRBV6-1 to TRBJ1-2, with 7 bases that match TRBD1. Looked up from germline, CDR1 is MNHNS and CDR2 is SASEGT. The CDR3 loop spans 13 amino acids. V gave up 10 bases and J gave up 10 bases; unmatched junction bases: 15. The CDR3 DNA reads TGTGCCATCCAACCGGGACAGATTTTTTCCTACACCTTC. This sequence encodes CAIQPGQIFSYTF.

There are many counts of this clonotype. The genes are TRBV19 and TRBJ2-7, with 7 positions matching TRBD1. Trimming took 4 bases from V and 2 from J; bases not matched to a gene: 5. Germline V gene data show CDR1 as LNHDA and CDR2 as SQIVND (reference sequence). The CDR3 length is 14 residues. The CDR3: CASSNADRPYEQYF. In nucleotides, the CDR3 is TGTGCCAGTAGTAACGCGGACAGGCCCTACGAGCAGTACTTC.

The table lists this clonotype with many counts. The gene calls are TRBV6-5 and TRBJ1-5; 7 nucleotides align to TRBD1. The V segment lost 4 bases and the J segment 4 bases; nucleotides outside the gene matches: 1. The CDR3 length is 13 residues. Per germline, CDR1 MNHEY and CDR2 SVGAGI. The CDR3 reads CASSWDRNQPQHF. The CDR3 DNA follows: TGTGCCAGCAGTTGGGACAGAAATCAGCCCCAGCATTTT.

The sample holds many counts of this clonotype. This chain links TRBV6-1 with TRBJ2-2; D is uncertain. V lost 3 bases, J lost 6 bases, and 11 bases lay in between. Germline V gene data show CDR1 as MNHNS and CDR2 as SASEGT. This CDR3 has 14 amino acids. DNA for the CDR3: TGTGCCAGCAGTGAGGTCATTCAGGCCGGGGAGCTGTTTTTT. Translation: CASSEVIQAGELFF.

The chain joins TRBV11-2 to TRBJ2-2; D may be TRBD1 (6 bases). Germline V CDR1 and CDR2: SGHAT, FQNNGV. V was cut by 5 bases and J by 1 base, with 20 bases left in between. The CDR3 length is 18 residues. The CDR3 spells CASSSGRAGVQNTGELFF. In nucleotides, the CDR3 is TGTGCCAGCAGCAGTGGGCGGGCAGGGGTCCAGAACACCGGGGAGCTGTTTTTT.

The table lists this clonotype with many counts. The chain combines TRBV12-3 or TRBV12-4 with TRBJ1-2; possible D gene TRBD1, 6 bases. V was trimmed by 2 bases and J by 8 bases, leaving 15 bases between them. This CDR3 is built from 14 residues. The CDR3 coding sequence is TGTGCCAGCAGTTTAATGGGGGGGGCTAACGGCTACACCTTC. This codes for CASSLMGGANGYTF.

This clonotype turned up a few times. This chain joins TRBV20-1 and TRBJ1-5; no reliable D call. CDR3 length: 16 residues. Germline CDR1 DFQATT, CDR2 SNEGSKA (reference sequence). V lost 1 base to trimming and J lost 5 bases, with 18 bases between them. The CDR3 nucleotides read TGCAGTGCTAGAGTGGATCGGGGTACTAAAGATCAGCCCCAGCATTTT. Its translation: CSARVDRGTKDQPQHF.

At least ten counts were recorded for this clonotype. CDR3: CASSAGTPNQPQHF. The CDR3 nucleotides are TGTGCCAGCAGCGCCGGGACACCCAATCAGCCCCAGCATTTT. This sequence joins TRBV6-2 or TRBV6-3 and TRBJ1-5; perhaps TRBD1 as D (6 bases). The CDR3 has 14 amino acids. Per germline, CDR1 MNHEY and CDR2 SVGEGT. The V gene lost 6 bases and the J gene lost 3 bases, with 12 bases spanning the gap.

This clonotype was detected ten times or more. The chain couples TRBV12-3 or TRBV12-4 to TRBJ2-5; TRBD1 agrees at 8 bases. V lost 5 bases and J lost 3; bases outside the gene matches: 5. The CDR3 covers 14 residues. This chain's CDR3 is CASSLQGGKETQYF. DNA of the CDR3: TGTGCCAGCAGTCTACAGGGGGGTAAAGAGACCCAGTACTTC.

This clonotype appeared many times. V is TRBV29-1 and J is TRBJ1-1; a weak D match, TRBD1 (6 bases). Germline CDR1 and CDR2: SQVTM and ANQGSEA. The CDR3 is made up of 15 amino acids. Trimming pared 4 bases from V and 4 bases from J, leaving 19 bases between. CDR3 region: CSVVAPKRGGTEAFF. DNA for the CDR3: TGCAGCGTTGTCGCCCCGAAAAGGGGGGGCACTGAAGCTTTCTTT.

The sample holds a few counts of this clonotype. This chain uses TRBV30 with TRBJ1-1, with a weak D call TRBD1 (6 bases). This CDR3 region has 14 residues. Looked up from germline, CDR1 is GTSNPN and CDR2 is SVGIG (reference sequence). Between the trimmed V and J ends, which lost 4 bases and 0 bases, there was a span of 12 bases. CDR3: CAWIADSMNTEAFF. The CDR3 DNA sequence: TGTGCCTGGATTGCGGACAGTATGAACACTGAAGCTTTCTTT.

The sample holds many counts of this clonotype. The gene calls are TRBV25-1 and TRBJ2-2, with D possibly being TRBD1 (6 bases). The CDR3 has 16 residues. Germline V gene lookup returns CDR1 MGHDK and CDR2 SYGVNS. The germline V and J ends were trimmed by 4 bases and 5 bases, with 17 bases remaining between them. CDR3 sequence: CASSGTTGSHTGELFF. DNA of the CDR3: TGTGCCAGCAGTGGTACTACAGGGTCCCATACCGGGGAGCTGTTTTTT.

In its sample, this clonotype was seen many times. V is TRBV7-2 and J is TRBJ2-7; the D gene is possibly TRBD2 (5 bases). CDR1 is SGHTA, CDR2 FQGNSA, per germline. This CDR3 contains 11 residues. V gave up 4 bases and J gave up 7 bases, with 8 bases separating them. CDR3 amino acids: CASSSGMEQYF. The DNA of the CDR3 is TGTGCCAGCAGCTCGGGGATGGAGCAGTACTTC.

V and J are TRBV6-7 and TRBJ2-5, with D tentatively TRBD1 or TRBD2 (5 bases each). TRBV6-7 is designated an ORF whose function remains uncertain. The CDR3 totals 13 residues. V shed 6 bases and J shed 4 bases, with 12 bases lying between them. CDR3 DNA sequence: TGTGCCAGCAGCGGCCGGGACCGAGAGACCCAGTACTTC. Encoded protein: CASSGRDRETQYF.

This clonotype was observed many times. The chain couples TRBV27 to TRBJ1-6; D unresolved. Trimming pared 1 base from V and 9 bases from J, leaving 22 bases between. CDR3 length: 18 amino acids. Germline values: CDR1 MNHEY, CDR2 SMNVEV (reference sequence). CDR3: CASSLFSEAGWLGSPLHF. DNA for the CDR3: TGTGCCAGCAGTTTATTCTCGGAGGCGGGGTGGCTCGGTTCACCCCTCCACTTT.

The table lists this clonotype with many counts. The rearrangement links TRBV7-2 to TRBJ2-5; 7 nucleotides agree with TRBD1. J gave up 9 bases and V 5 bases, and 21 bases lay outside the gene matches. Germline CDR1 and CDR2: SGHTA and FQGNSA. There are 17 residues in the CDR3. CDR3 residues: CASSNQDRLGDDKAQYF. CDR3 DNA sequence: TGTGCCAGCAGCAACCAGGACAGGCTCGGGGATGATAAGGCCCAGTACTTC.

This clonotype was recorded many times. The chain recombines TRBV6-1 with TRBJ1-2; D is unresolved. V was cut by 8 bases and J by 6 bases, with 16 bases left in between. CDR1 and CDR2 from the germline V gene are MNHNS and SASEGT. The CDR3 runs to 13 residues. CDR3 amino acids: CASLPGPYDGYTF. CDR3 DNA sequence: TGTGCCAGCCTGCCAGGCCCCTATGATGGCTACACCTTC.

This clonotype was counted ten times or more. The chain uses TRBV5-1 and TRBJ1-2; D may be TRBD1 (6 bases). Per germline, CDR1 SGHRS and CDR2 YFSETQ. V was cut by 0 bases and J by 6 bases, with 18 bases left in between. CDR3 size: 16 residues. CDR3 DNA: TGCGCCAGCAGCTTGGCCAGTACACAGGGAAGGGATGGCTACACCTTC. It codes for CASSLASTQGRDGYTF.

The sample holds many counts of this clonotype. The rearrangement links TRBV6-2 or TRBV6-3 to TRBJ2-5; 9 bases align to TRBD2. The CDR3 spans 15 residues. Germline CDR1 MNHEY, CDR2 SVGEGT. V lost 6 bases and J lost 0; bases outside the gene matches: 5. The CDR3 loop reads CASRSSGAYQETQYF. For the CDR3, the DNA is TGTGCCAGCAGATCTAGCGGGGCGTACCAAGAGACCCAGTACTTC.

This rearrangement joins TRBV20-1 to TRBJ1-1, with no clear D. This CDR3 spans 14 amino acids. V was trimmed by 7 bases and J by 2 bases, leaving 17 bases between them. Germline V lookup: CDR1 DFQATT, CDR2 SNEGSKA (reference sequence). CDR3 nucleotide sequence: TGCAGTGGTCACTGGTCTCTTCTTAACACTGAAGCTTTCTTT. It is translated as CSGHWSLLNTEAFF.

There are many counts of this clonotype. The genes are TRBV6-2 or TRBV6-3 and TRBJ2-7; no firm D call. The germline V gene has CDR1 MNHEY and CDR2 SVGEGT. The germline V and J ends were trimmed by 2 bases and 3 bases, with 17 bases remaining between them. The CDR3 contains 16 residues. In nucleotides, the CDR3 is TGTGCCAGCAGTTACAGCCCGGGCCGCCAGATCTACGAGCAGTACTTC. This sequence encodes CASSYSPGRQIYEQYF.

This clonotype has at least ten counts. This chain links TRBV20-1 with TRBJ2-5; D possibly corresponds to TRBD1 (6 bases). This CDR3 spans 13 amino acids. Looked up from germline, CDR1 is DFQATT and CDR2 is SNEGSKA (reference sequence). The germline V and J ends were trimmed by 3 bases and 4 bases, with 12 bases remaining between them. CDR3 bases: TGCAGTGCTAGTCCCCCGACAGGAGAGACCCAGTACTTC. It codes for CSASPPTGETQYF.

This clonotype was detected a few times. The gene calls are TRBV18 and TRBJ1-3; D gene uncertain. Germline V lookup: CDR1 KGHSH, CDR2 LQKENI. V shed 3 bases and J shed 2 bases, with 11 bases lying between them. The CDR3 totals 15 residues. The CDR3 protein is CASSPGRATGNTIYF. Here the CDR3 DNA reads TGTGCCAGCTCACCTGGGAGGGCGACTGGAAACACCATATATTTT.

This clonotype was observed a few times. The chain joins TRBV4-1 to TRBJ1-2; no firm D call. The CDR3 spans 15 residues. The V and J ends lost 1 base and 1 base respectively, with 10 bases between them. Per the germline V gene, CDR1 is MGHRA and CDR2 is YSYEKL. The CDR3 DNA sequence: TGCGCCAGCAGCCAAGTGGCGGGGAATAACTATGGCTACACCTTC. It codes for CASSQVAGNNYGYTF.

This clonotype was counted ten times or more. The rearrangement joins TRBV11-2 to TRBJ1-2; D is possibly TRBD1 (6 bases). The germline gives CDR1 SGHAT, CDR2 FQNNGV. Trimming shortened V by 5 bases and J by 5 bases, and 15 bases separated the two germline ends. This CDR3 has 14 amino acids. This chain's CDR3 is CASSPRTALYGYTF. CDR3 nucleotides: TGTGCCAGCAGCCCACGGACAGCCCTGTATGGCTACACCTTC.

This clonotype was seen repeatedly, ten times or more. V usage is TRBV6-1 and J usage is TRBJ1-1, with D hard to call. V lost 10 bases, J lost 0 bases, and 18 bases lay in between. The CDR3 sequence is 15 residues long. From germline, CDR1 is MNHNS and CDR2 SASEGT. The CDR3 here is CATSPLAYMNTEAFF. The DNA of the CDR3 is TGTGCCACCTCTCCCCTCGCGTACATGAACACTGAAGCTTTCTTT.

This clonotype has ten or more counts. The chain couples TRBV28 to TRBJ1-5; perhaps TRBD1 as D (5 bases). Germline V gives CDR1 MDHEN, CDR2 SYDVKM. Between the trimmed V and J ends, which lost 2 bases and 7 bases, there was a span of 9 bases. This CDR3 comprises 13 residues. The chain's CDR3 is CASSLEGQQPQHF. In DNA form, the CDR3 reads TGTGCCAGCAGTTTAGAGGGGCAGCAGCCCCAGCATTTT.

This clonotype came up many times. The chain carries TRBV6-2 or TRBV6-3 and TRBJ1-2, with D unclear. Trimming cost V 4 bases and J 6 bases, with 15 bases left between them. The CDR3 consists of 14 residues. In germline, CDR1 is MNHEY, CDR2 SVGEGT. CDR3 sequence reads: CASSLFSGSDGYTF. The CDR3 DNA reads TGTGCCAGCAGTTTGTTTTCGGGGTCCGATGGCTACACCTTC.

This clonotype occurred many times. The chain recombines TRBV7-2 with TRBJ2-7; D might be TRBD1 or TRBD2, each matching 5 bases. The CDR3 sequence is 14 residues long. CDR1 is SGHTA and CDR2 is FQGNSA in the germline V gene. V lost 5 bases, J lost 2 bases, and 13 bases lay in between. The CDR3 DNA sequence: TGTGCCAGCAGCCTCAGGGACGGTGCCTACGAGCAGTACTTC. This sequence encodes CASSLRDGAYEQYF.